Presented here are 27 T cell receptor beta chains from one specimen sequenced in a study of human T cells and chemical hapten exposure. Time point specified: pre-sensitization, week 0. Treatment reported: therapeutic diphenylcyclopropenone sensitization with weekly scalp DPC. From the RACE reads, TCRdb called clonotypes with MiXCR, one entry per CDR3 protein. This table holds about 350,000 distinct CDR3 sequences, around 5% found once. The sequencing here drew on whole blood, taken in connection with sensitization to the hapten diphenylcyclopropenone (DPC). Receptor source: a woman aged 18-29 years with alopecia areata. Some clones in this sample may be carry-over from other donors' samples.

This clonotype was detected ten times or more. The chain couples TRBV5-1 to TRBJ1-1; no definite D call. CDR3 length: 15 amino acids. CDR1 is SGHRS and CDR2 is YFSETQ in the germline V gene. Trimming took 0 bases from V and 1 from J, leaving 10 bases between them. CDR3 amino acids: CASSLGPGTNTEAFF. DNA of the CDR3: TGCGCCAGCAGCTTGGGGCCGGGTACGAACACTGAAGCTTTCTTT. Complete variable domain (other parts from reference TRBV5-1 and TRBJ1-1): KAGVTQTPRYLIKTRGQQVTLSCSPISGHRSVSWYQQTPGQGLQFLFEYFSETQRNKGNFPGRFSGRQFSNSRSEMNVSTLELGDSALYLCASSLGPGTNTEAFFGQGTRLTVV.

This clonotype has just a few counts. The CDR3 nucleotides read TGTGCCAGCAGCTTAAAGGCGGGGGGGCCACTGGATACGCAGTATTTT. It translates to CASSLKAGGPLDTQYF. The J gene is TRBJ2-3, the V gene TRBV7-2, with 9 bases fitting TRBD2. The CDR3 runs 16 residues. J lost 6 bases, V lost 2 bases, and 9 bases had no gene match. CDR1 and CDR2 (germline): SGHTA, FQGNSA.

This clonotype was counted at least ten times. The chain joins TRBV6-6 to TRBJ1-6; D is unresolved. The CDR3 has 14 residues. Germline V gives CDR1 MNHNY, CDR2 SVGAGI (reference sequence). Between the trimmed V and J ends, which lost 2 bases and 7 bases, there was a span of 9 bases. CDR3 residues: CASSYGQKNSPLHF. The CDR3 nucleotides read TGTGCCAGCAGTTACGGCCAGAAAAATTCACCCCTCCACTTT.

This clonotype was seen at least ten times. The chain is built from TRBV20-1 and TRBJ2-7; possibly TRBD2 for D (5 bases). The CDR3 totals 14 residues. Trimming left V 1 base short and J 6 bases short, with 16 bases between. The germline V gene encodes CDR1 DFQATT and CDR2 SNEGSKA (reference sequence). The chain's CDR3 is CSARGGRTVSEQYF. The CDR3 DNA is TGCAGTGCTAGAGGAGGGCGGACTGTGAGCGAGCAGTACTTC.

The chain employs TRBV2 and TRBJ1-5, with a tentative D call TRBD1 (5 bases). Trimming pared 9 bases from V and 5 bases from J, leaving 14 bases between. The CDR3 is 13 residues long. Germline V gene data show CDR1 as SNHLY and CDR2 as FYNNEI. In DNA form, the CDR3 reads TGTGCCAGTCCTGGACACCCACATCAGCCCCAGCATTTT. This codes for CASPGHPHQPQHF.

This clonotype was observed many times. CDR3 protein: CASSPNRGNQPQHF. The CDR3 nucleotides are TGTGCCAGCAGTCCAAACAGGGGAAATCAGCCCCAGCATTTT. This chain uses TRBV12-3 or TRBV12-4 with TRBJ1-5; 7 bases agree with TRBD1. Trimming removed 5 bases from V and 4 bases from J; junction bases left unmatched: 5. CDR3 length: 14 amino acids.

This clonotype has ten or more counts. The CDR3 DNA is TGTGCCAGCAGCCAAGTTACGGGGGGTGAGACCCAGTACTTC. Its translation: CASSQVTGGETQYF. J is TRBJ2-5 and V is TRBV4-2; 7 bases line up with TRBD2. CDR1 and CDR2 from the germline V gene are LGHNA and YNFKEQ. CDR3 length equals 14 residues. Trimming took 1 base from V and 5 from J; bases not matched to a gene: 4.

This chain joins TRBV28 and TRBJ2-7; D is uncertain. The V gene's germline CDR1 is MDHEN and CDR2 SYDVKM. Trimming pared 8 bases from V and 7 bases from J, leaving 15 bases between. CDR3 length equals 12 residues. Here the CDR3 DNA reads TGTGCCAGCTCCACCGGCAGTTTGGAGCAGTACTTC. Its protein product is CASSTGSLEQYF.

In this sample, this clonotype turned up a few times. CDR3 sequence: CASSLRGWTEAFF. CDR3 sequence (DNA): TGTGCCAGCAGCTTACGGGGGTGGACTGAAGCTTTCTTT. The V gene is TRBV7-2, the J gene TRBJ1-1, with D perhaps matching TRBD1 (5 bases). V lost 2 bases and J lost 5, with 9 bases in between. The length of the CDR3 is 13 residues. CDR1 is SGHTA, CDR2 FQGNSA, per germline.

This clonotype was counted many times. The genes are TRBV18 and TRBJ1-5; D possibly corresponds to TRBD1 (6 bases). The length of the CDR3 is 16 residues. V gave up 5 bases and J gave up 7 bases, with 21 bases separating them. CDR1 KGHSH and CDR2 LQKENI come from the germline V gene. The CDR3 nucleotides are TGTGCCAGCTCATCGTCCGGGACACCAGCCGGGCAGCCCCAGCATTTT. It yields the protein CASSSSGTPAGQPQHF.

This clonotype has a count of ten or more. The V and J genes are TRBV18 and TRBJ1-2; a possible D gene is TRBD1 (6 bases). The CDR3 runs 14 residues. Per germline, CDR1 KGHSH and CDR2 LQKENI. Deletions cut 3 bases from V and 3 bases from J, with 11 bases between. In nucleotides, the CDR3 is TGTGCCAGCTCACCCGGGGGCACCCACTATGGCTACACCTTC. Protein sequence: CASSPGGTHYGYTF.

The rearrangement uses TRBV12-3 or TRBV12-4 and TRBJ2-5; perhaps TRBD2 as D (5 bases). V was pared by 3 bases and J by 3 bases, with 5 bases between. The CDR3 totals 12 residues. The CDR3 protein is CASSLREETQYF. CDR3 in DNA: TGTGCCAGCAGTTTGAGGGAAGAGACCCAGTACTTC.

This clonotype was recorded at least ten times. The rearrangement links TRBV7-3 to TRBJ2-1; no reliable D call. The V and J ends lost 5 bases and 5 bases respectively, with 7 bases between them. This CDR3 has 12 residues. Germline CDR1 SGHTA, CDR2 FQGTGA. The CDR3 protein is CASSATHNEQFF. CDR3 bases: TGTGCCAGCAGCGCGACTCACAATGAGCAGTTCTTC.

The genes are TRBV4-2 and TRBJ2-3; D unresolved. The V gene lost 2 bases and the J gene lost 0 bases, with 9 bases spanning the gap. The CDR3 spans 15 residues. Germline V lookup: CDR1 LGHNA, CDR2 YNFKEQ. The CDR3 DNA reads TGTGCCAGCAGCCAAAGGTTCTCTAGCACAGATACGCAGTATTTT. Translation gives CASSQRFSSTDTQYF.

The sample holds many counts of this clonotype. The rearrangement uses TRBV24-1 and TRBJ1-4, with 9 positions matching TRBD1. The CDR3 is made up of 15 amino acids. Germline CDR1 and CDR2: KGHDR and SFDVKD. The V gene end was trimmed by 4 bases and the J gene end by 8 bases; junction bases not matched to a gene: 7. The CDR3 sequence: CATSDPGQGQEKLFF. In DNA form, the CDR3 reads TGTGCCACCAGTGACCCCGGACAGGGGCAAGAAAAACTGTTTTTT.

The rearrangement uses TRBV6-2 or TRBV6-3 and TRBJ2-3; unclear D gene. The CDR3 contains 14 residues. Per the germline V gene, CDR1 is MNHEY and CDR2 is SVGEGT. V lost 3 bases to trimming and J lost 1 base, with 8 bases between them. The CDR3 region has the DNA TGTGCCAGCAGTTATGTTACCCGCACAGATACGCAGTATTTT. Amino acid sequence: CASSYVTRTDTQYF.

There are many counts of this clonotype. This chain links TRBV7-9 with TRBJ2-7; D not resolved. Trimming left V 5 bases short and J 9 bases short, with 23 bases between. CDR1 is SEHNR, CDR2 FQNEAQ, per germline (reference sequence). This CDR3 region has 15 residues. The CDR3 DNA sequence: TGTGCCAGCAGCCGGACGGATGGGCTTCTACGAGGGCAGTACTTC. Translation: CASSRTDGLLRGQYF. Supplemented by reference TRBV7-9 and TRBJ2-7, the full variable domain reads DTGVSQNPRHKITKRGQNVTFRCDPISEHNRLYWYRQTLGQGPEFLTYFQNEAQLEKSRLLSDRFSAERPKGSFSTLEIQRTEQGDSAMYLCASSRTDGLLRGQYFGPGTRLTVT.

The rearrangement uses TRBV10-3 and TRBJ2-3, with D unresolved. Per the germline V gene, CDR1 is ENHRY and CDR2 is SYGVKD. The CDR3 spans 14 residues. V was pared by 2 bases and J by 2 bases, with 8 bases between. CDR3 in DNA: TGTGCCATCAGTGAGGGGAAAGACACAGATACGCAGTATTTT. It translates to CAISEGKDTDTQYF.

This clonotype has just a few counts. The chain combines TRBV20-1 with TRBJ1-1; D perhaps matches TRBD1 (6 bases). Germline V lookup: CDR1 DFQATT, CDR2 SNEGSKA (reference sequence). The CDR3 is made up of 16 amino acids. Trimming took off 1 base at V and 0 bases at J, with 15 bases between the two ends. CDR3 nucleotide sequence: TGCAGTGCTAGAGTACGTGGGGGGCGCGTGAACACTGAAGCTTTCTTT. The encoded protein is CSARVRGGRVNTEAFF.

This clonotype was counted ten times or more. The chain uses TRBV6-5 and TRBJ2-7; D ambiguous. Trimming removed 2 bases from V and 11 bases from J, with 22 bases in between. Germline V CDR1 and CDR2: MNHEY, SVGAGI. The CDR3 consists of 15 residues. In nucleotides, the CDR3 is TGTGCCAGCAGTTACCAAGGCGATTCCAACTATAAGGAGTACTTC. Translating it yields CASSYQGDSNYKEYF.

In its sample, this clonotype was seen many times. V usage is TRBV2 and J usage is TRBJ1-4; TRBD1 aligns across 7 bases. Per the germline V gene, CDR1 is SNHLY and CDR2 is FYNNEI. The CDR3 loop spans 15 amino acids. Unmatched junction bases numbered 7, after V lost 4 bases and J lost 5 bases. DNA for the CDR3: TGTGCCAGCAGTGGTTCGGGACAGCTGAATGAAAAACTGTTTTTT. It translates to CASSGSGQLNEKLFF.

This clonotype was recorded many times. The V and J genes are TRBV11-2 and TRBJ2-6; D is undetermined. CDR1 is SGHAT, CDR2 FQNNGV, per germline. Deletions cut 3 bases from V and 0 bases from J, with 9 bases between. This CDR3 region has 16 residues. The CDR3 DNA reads TGTGCCAGCAGCTTGGGCAGCTTCTCTGGGGCCAACGTCCTGACTTTC. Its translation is CASSLGSFSGANVLTF.

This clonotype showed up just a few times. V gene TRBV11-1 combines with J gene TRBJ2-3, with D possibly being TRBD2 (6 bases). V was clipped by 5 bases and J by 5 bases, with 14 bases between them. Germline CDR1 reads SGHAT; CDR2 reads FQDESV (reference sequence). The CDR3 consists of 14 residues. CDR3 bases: TGTGCCAGCAGCCCCGAGTGGGGGGTAGATACGCAGTATTTT. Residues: CASSPEWGVDTQYF.

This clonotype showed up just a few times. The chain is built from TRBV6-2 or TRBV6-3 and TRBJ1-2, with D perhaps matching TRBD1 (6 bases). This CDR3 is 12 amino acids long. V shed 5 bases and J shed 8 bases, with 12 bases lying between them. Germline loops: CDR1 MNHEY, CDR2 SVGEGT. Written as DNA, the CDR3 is TGTGCCAGCAGTCTTCAGGACAGAGGCTACACCTTC. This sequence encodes CASSLQDRGYTF.

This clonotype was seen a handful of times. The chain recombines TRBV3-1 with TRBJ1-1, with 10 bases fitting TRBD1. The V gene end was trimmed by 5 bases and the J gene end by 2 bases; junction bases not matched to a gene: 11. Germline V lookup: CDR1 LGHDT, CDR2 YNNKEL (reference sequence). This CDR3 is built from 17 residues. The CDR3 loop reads CASSSREDRGYNTEAFF. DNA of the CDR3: TGTGCCAGCAGCTCGAGGGAGGACAGGGGGTATAACACTGAAGCTTTCTTT.

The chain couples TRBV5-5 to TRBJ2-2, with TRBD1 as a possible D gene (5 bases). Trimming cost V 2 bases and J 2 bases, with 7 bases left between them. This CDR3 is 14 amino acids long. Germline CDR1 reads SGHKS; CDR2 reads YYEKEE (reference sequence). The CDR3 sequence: CASSFWTNTGELFF. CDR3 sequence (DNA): TGTGCCAGCAGCTTTTGGACAAACACCGGGGAGCTGTTTTTT.

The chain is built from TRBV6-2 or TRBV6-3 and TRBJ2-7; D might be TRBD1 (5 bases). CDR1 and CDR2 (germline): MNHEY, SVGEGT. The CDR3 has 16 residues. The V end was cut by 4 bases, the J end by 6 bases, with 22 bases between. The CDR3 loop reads CASSSHPGPQGPEQYF. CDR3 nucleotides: TGTGCCAGCAGTTCCCATCCCGGGCCGCAGGGCCCCGAGCAGTACTTC.